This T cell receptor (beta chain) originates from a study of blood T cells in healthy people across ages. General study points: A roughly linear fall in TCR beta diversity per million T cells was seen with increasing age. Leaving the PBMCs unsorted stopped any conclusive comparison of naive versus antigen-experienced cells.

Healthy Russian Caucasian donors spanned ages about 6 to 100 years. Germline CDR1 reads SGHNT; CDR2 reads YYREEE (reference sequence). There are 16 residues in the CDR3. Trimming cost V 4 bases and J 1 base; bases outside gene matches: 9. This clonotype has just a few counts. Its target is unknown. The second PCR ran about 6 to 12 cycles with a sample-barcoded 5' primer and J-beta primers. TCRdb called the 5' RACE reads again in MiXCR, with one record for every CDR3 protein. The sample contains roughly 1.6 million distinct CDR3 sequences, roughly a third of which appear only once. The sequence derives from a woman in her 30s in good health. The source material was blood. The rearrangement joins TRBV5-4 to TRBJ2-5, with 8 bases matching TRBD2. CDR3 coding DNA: TGTGCCAGCAGCAGAATATCAGGACTAGCCCAAGAGACCCAGTACTTC. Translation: CASSRISGLAQETQYF.